The clone carrying this T cell receptor (beta chain) showed up just a few times. Its antigen is unidentified. The sample originates from a study of cytomegalovirus exposure and HLA in healthy donors. CDR3 length equals 14 residues. The germline V and J ends were trimmed by 1 base and 3 bases, with 10 bases remaining between them. Per germline, CDR1 MGHDK and CDR2 SYGVNS. The donors gave bone marrow, and they were healthy. Study-level points and caveats: A later analysis reportedly found that, within productive TCRs, an Asian-associated ancestry cluster had fewer N-insertions than the mean observed across the roughly 670 donors. The classifier reportedly diagnosed cytomegalovirus status with high sensitivity and specificity. Information on immune exposure was restricted to one variable (CMV serostatus).

Researchers ran the PCR with 60 Vbeta and 13 Jbeta primers. Repertoires were generated with immunoSEQ multiplex PCR, while TCRdb's copy carries only in-frame clones and drops some. The sample contains about 200,000 clones, 70% to 80% of which appear only once. The chain links TRBV25-1 to TRBJ2-7; a possible D gene is TRBD2 (6 bases). This TCR was sampled from a man in his thirties or forties in good health and CMV-seronegative. Sequencing used PBMCs. The CDR3 sequence: CASSEWKGGYEQYF. CDR3 bases: TGTGCCAGCAGTGAATGGAAGGGAGGCTACGAGCAGTACTTC.